This T cell receptor (beta chain) was obtained from a study of pediatric ulcerative colitis. Sequencing depth was up to 500,000 reads per sample. Libraries were prepared by immunoSEQ multiplex PCR; TCRdb keeps only in-frame clonotypes and omits some of them. Among roughly 64,000 clones, roughly nine tenths were seen once, and the ten largest hold 3% to 4.5%. Trimming took off 0 bases at V and 5 bases at J, with 8 bases between the two ends. There are 13 residues in the CDR3. Germline V gives CDR1 SGHDN, CDR2 FVKESK. The clonotype originates from a boy between 10 and 17 years old with severe ulcerative colitis. The chain employs TRBV14 and TRBJ2-7, with D unclear. Sequencing input: blood. Here the CDR3 DNA reads TGTGCCAGCAGCCAAGATATTGCCGACGAGCAGTACTTC. Protein sequence: CASSQDIADEQYF.